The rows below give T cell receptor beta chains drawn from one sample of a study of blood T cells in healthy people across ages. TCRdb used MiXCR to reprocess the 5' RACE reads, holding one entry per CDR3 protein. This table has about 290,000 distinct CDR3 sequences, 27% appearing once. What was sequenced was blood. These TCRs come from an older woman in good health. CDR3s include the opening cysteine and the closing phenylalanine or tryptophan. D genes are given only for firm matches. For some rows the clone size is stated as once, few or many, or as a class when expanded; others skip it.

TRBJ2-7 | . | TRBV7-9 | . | CVSSSTVSYEQYF | TGTGTCAGCAGCTCCACAGTGTCCTACGAGCAGTACTTC
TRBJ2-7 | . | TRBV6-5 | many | CASSYSGTETYEQYF | TGTGCCAGCAGTTATTCCGGGACTGAGACCTACGAGCAGTACTTC
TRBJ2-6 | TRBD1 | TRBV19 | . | CASSQGAVAGANVLTF | TGTGCCAGTAGCCAGGGGGCAGTGGCTGGGGCCAACGTCCTGACTTTC
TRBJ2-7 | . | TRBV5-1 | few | CASSSIHLGF | TGCGCCAGCAGCTCTATTCATCTGGGTTTC
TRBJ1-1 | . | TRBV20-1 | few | CSARQRMNTEAFF | TGCAGTGCTAGGCAGAGGATGAACACTGAAGCTTTCTTT
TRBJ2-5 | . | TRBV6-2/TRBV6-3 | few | CASSYGGEREETQYF | TGTGCCAGCAGTTACGGCGGGGAGCGCGAAGAGACCCAGTACTTC
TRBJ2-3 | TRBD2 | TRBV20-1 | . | CSARPGSGKIDTQYF | TGCAGTGCTAGACCCGGCAGCGGGAAGATAGATACGCAGTATTTT
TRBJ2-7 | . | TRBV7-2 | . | CASSLASKSSYEQYF | TGTGCCAGCAGCTTAGCCTCCAAAAGCTCCTACGAGCAGTACTTC
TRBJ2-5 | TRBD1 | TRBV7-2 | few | CASSFGTGEETQYF | TGTGCCAGCAGCTTTGGGACAGGGGAGGAGACCCAGTACTTC
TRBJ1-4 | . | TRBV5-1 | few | CASSLRGVVSTNEKLFF | TGCGCCAGCAGCTTACGCGGGGTTGTCTCGACTAATGAAAAACTGTTTTTT
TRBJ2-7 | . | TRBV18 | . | CAGSLRTVYEQYF | TGTGCCGGCTCACTTCGGACAGTTTACGAGCAGTACTTC
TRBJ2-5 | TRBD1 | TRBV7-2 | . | CASRPTGDGTQYF | TGTGCCAGCAGGCCAACAGGGGACGGGACCCAGTACTTC
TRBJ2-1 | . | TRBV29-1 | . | CSVEYKTGQFF | TGCAGCGTTGAATACAAGACGGGACAGTTCTTC